What follows are 31 T cell receptor beta chains derived from one specimen sequenced in a study of T-cell reconstitution after alpha-beta-depleted transplantation in children. Molecular barcoding with unique molecular identifiers was used for the TCRbeta library. MiXCR, applied by TCRdb to the PCR reads, yields one record per CDR3 protein. The sample lists about 830,000 distinct CDR3 sequences; 15% to 20% were seen once. The source material was PBMCs, mostly from graft donor cells, sampled 360 days after TCRalphabeta/CD19-depleted stem cell transplant. The receptors were sampled from a male patient younger than 18 who had a stem cell transplant for acute lymphoblastic leukemia, so the T cells may come from the graft donor.

The chain has TRBV12-3 or TRBV12-4 and TRBJ2-7; 9 positions match TRBD2. The V segment lost 3 bases and the J segment 6 bases; nucleotides outside the gene matches: 9. The CDR3 is made up of 15 amino acids. The CDR3 DNA is TGTGCCAGCAGTTTCTACCTAGCGGGACGCCCCGAGCAGTACTTC. It specifies CASSFYLAGRPEQYF.

This clonotype has only a few counts. J is TRBJ2-4 and V is TRBV12-3 or TRBV12-4; the D call may be TRBD1 or TRBD2 (5 bases each). CDR3 length: 13 residues. Trimming removed 4 bases at V and 8 bases at J, with 12 bases between. The CDR3 DNA reads as TGTGCCAGCAGTTGGGATCGGGACGACATTCAGTACTTC. Translated, it gives CASSWDRDDIQYF.

This clonotype was counted a few times. V is TRBV20-1 and J is TRBJ2-3; D is uncertain. This CDR3 contains 16 residues. Trimming pared 3 bases from V and 0 bases from J, leaving 16 bases between. In germline, CDR1 is DFQATT, CDR2 SNEGSKA (reference sequence). CDR3 coding DNA: TGCAGTGCTAGGAACCCCAGAGCGACTAGCACAGATACGCAGTATTTT. This codes for CSARNPRATSTDTQYF.

This clonotype has a handful of counts. As DNA, the CDR3 is TGTGCCACCAGCAGGATTCGGGGACCCTACGAGCAGTACTTC. It codes for CATSRIRGPYEQYF. The chain links TRBV15 to TRBJ2-7; D could derive from TRBD1 or TRBD2 (5 bases each). The CDR3 loop spans 14 amino acids. Germline CDR1 and CDR2: LNHNV and YYDKDF (reference sequence). V lost 3 bases and J 2 bases, leaving 11 bases between the germline ends.

The V and J genes are TRBV20-1 and TRBJ2-3, with 14 bases lining up with TRBD2. The junction had 4 bases not matched to a gene; V was cut back by 5 bases and J by 3 bases. Germline assignment: CDR1 DFQATT and CDR2 SNEGSKA (reference sequence). This CDR3 is 15 amino acids long. CDR3 DNA: TGCAGTGCTTCACGGACTAGCGGGAGGACAGATACGCAGTATTTT. Translating it yields CSASRTSGRTDTQYF.

This clonotype turned up a few times. The chain employs TRBV7-9 and TRBJ2-1; TRBD2 aligns across 7 bases. The germline V gene has CDR1 SEHNR and CDR2 FQNEAQ (reference sequence). After removal of 5 bases from V and 1 base from J, the junction contained 5 bases not matched to a gene. CDR3 length equals 15 residues. CDR3 sequence (DNA): TGTGCCAGCAGCGTTCCTAGCGGTTCCTACAATGAGCAGTTCTTC. Protein product: CASSVPSGSYNEQFF.

The chain combines TRBV20-1 with TRBJ2-4; 8 bases align to TRBD2. The CDR3 is 16 residues long. Germline V gene sequence: CDR1 DFQATT, CDR2 SNEGSKA (reference sequence). The ends lost 5 bases at V and 0 bases at J; junction bases unmatched: 9. As DNA, the CDR3 is TGCAGTGCTTCGGGTAGCGGGAATCTAGCCAAAAACATTCAGTACTTC. As protein: CSASGSGNLAKNIQYF.

The rearrangement links TRBV24-1 to TRBJ2-1; TRBD2 matches 7 bases. Germline V gene data show CDR1 as KGHDR and CDR2 as SFDVKD. V shed 5 bases, J shed 10 bases, and the junction held 7 bases outside the gene matches. This CDR3 region has 13 residues. In nucleotides, the CDR3 is TGTGCCACCAGTGCGGGGGGAGCCTGGGAGCAGTTCTTC. Its protein is CATSAGGAWEQFF.

This clonotype was observed at least ten times. The chain combines TRBV27 with TRBJ2-7; D is uncertain. The CDR3 sequence is 16 residues long. The germline V gene has CDR1 MNHEY and CDR2 SMNVEV (reference sequence). The V and J ends lost 7 bases and 5 bases respectively, with 24 bases between them. The CDR3 reads CASNPLGTGLRHEQYF. CDR3 DNA sequence: TGTGCCAGCAACCCTCTAGGAACGGGCTTGAGACACGAGCAGTACTTC.

V is TRBV2 and J is TRBJ2-7, with 7 bases fitting TRBD1. V gave up 8 bases and J gave up 3 bases; unmatched junction bases: 13. CDR1 and CDR2 (germline): SNHLY, FYNNEI. The CDR3 spans 15 residues. The DNA for the CDR3 is TGTGCCAGCCGAAGGGGGCAGGTTACCAACTACGAGCAGTACTTC. Encoded protein: CASRRGQVTNYEQYF.

This chain uses TRBV4-2 with TRBJ2-1; D is unresolved. CDR1 LGHNA and CDR2 YNFKEQ come from the germline V gene. The CDR3 runs to 15 residues. V dropped 4 bases and J dropped 7 bases, with 17 bases sitting between them. The CDR3 loop reads CASSRLVGLINEQFF. Written as DNA, the CDR3 is TGTGCCAGCAGCCGTCTAGTGGGCCTTATTAATGAGCAGTTCTTC.

This clonotype was seen a few times. The CDR3 DNA reads as TGTGCCAGTGAAAATCAGCCCCAGCATTTT. This codes for CASENQPQHF. The V call is TRBV27, the J call TRBJ1-5, with unresolved D. Germline V gene lookup returns CDR1 MNHEY and CDR2 SMNVEV (reference sequence). The CDR3 runs to 10 residues. V lost 9 bases and J lost 4, with 4 bases in between.

This clonotype was detected a few times. V is TRBV5-1 and J is TRBJ2-5, with D uncertain. The CDR3 length is 15 residues. CDR1 SGHRS and CDR2 YFSETQ come from the germline V gene. With 7 bases removed from V and 4 bases from J, the gap between germline ends came to 20 bases. The CDR3 sequence is CASARSDGRGETQYF. DNA for the CDR3: TGCGCCAGCGCCCGCTCGGATGGCCGTGGAGAGACCCAGTACTTC.

This clonotype has a count of ten or more. The rearrangement uses TRBV12-3 or TRBV12-4 and TRBJ2-2, with 11 nucleotides matching TRBD2. The length of the CDR3 is 16 residues. V lost 5 bases to trimming and J lost 4 bases; unmatched junction nucleotides: 6. CDR3 protein: CASSTGTSGRTGELFF. The DNA of the CDR3 is TGTGCCAGCAGTACGGGGACTAGCGGCCGCACCGGGGAGCTGTTTTTT.

In its sample, this clonotype was seen many times. The V gene is TRBV29-1, the J gene TRBJ2-5, with D unclear. There are 13 residues in the CDR3. The germline V gene has CDR1 SQVTM and CDR2 ANQGSEA. Trimming left V 8 bases short and J 5 bases short, with 18 bases between. CDR3 nucleotides: TGCAGCTTTAGGTGGGGATCCCGGGAGACCCAGTACTTC. Its protein product is CSFRWGSRETQYF.

The chain employs TRBV28 and TRBJ2-3, with D tentatively TRBD1 (5 bases). The CDR3 loop spans 14 amino acids. V shed 3 bases and J shed 13 bases, with 20 bases lying between them. Germline values: CDR1 MDHEN, CDR2 SYDVKM. CDR3 coding DNA: TGTGCCAGCAGTTTCCCCGAGACAGCTTATTATAAGTATTTT. Its translation: CASSFPETAYYKYF.

This clonotype was counted many times. The chain joins TRBV20-1 to TRBJ2-5; tentatively, D is TRBD2 (5 bases). Between the trimmed V and J ends, which lost 5 bases and 1 base, there was a span of 17 bases. The germline V gene has CDR1 DFQATT and CDR2 SNEGSKA (reference sequence). The CDR3 covers 15 residues. CDR3 region: CSAPSRRQLQETQYF. Here the CDR3 DNA reads TGCAGTGCTCCCTCCCGGAGGCAACTCCAAGAGACCCAGTACTTC.

A few counts support this clonotype. The chain recombines TRBV24-1 with TRBJ2-7; D not resolved. Trimming cost V 3 bases and J 1 base, with 12 bases left between them. This CDR3 region has 15 residues. Germline CDR1 is KGHDR and CDR2 is SFDVKD. The CDR3 region is CATSDPSDPSYEQYF. In nucleotides, the CDR3 is TGTGCCACCAGTGATCCCTCGGACCCTTCCTACGAGCAGTACTTC.

The rearrangement joins TRBV27 to TRBJ2-1; 9 positions match TRBD2. The CDR3 consists of 16 residues. V lost 6 bases, J lost 0 bases, and 6 bases stayed unmatched. Germline values: CDR1 MNHEY, CDR2 SMNVEV (reference sequence). The CDR3 sequence is CASRLAGGSSYNEQFF. DNA for the CDR3: TGTGCCAGCAGACTAGCGGGTGGGAGCTCCTACAATGAGCAGTTCTTC.

The chain couples TRBV4-1 to TRBJ1-5; D is ambiguous. Germline V gene sequence: CDR1 MGHRA, CDR2 YSYEKL. CDR3 length: 15 residues. V was cut by 1 base and J by 7 bases, with 14 bases left in between. The CDR3 nucleotides read TGCGCCAGCAGCCAAGTCTTCCAAAATTGGCAGCCCCAGCATTTT. Translated, it gives CASSQVFQNWQPQHF.

The chain has TRBV24-1 and TRBJ2-5, with TRBD1 identical over 8 bases. CDR1 is KGHDR and CDR2 is SFDVKD in the germline V gene. Trimming removed 4 bases from V and 4 bases from J; junction bases left unmatched: 10. CDR3 length: 16 residues. The CDR3: CATSDAGTGLGETQYF. CDR3 nucleotides: TGTGCCACCAGTGACGCTGGGACAGGTCTAGGAGAGACCCAGTACTTC.

The chain carries TRBV19 and TRBJ2-1, with 8 bases fitting TRBD2. Germline CDR1 reads LNHDA; CDR2 reads SQIVND (reference sequence). This CDR3 region has 15 residues. The V gene end was trimmed by 5 bases and the J gene end by 5 bases; junction bases not matched to a gene: 8. CDR3 in DNA: TGTGCCAGTAGTCTTTACAGTAGCGGGAACAATGAGCAGTTCTTC. Protein: CASSLYSSGNNEQFF.

The chain employs TRBV29-1 and TRBJ1-1; D is unresolved. CDR1 is SQVTM, CDR2 ANQGSEA, per germline. V shed 3 bases and J shed 4 bases, with 12 bases lying between them. This CDR3 region has 13 residues. CDR3: CSVDLGGLTEAFF. The CDR3 DNA is TGCAGCGTTGATTTGGGTGGACTCACTGAAGCTTTCTTT. The variable domain in full, completed from reference TRBV29-1 and TRBJ1-1, reads SAVISQKPSRDICQRGTSLTIQCQVDSQVTMMFWYRQQPGQSLTLIATANQGSEATYESGFVIDKFPISRPNLTFSTLTVSNMSPEDSSIYLCSVDLGGLTEAFFGQGTRLTVV.

For the CDR3, the DNA is TGTGCGTCGAGGGGGACCTCCTACGAGCAGTACTTC. Its protein product is CASRGTSYEQYF. J is TRBJ2-7 and V is TRBV28; D is perhaps TRBD1 (6 bases). The germline V gene has CDR1 MDHEN and CDR2 SYDVKM. The CDR3 length is 12 residues.

This clonotype was recorded a few times. The chain links TRBV7-6 to TRBJ2-1, with a tentative D call TRBD1 (5 bases). The CDR3 covers 14 residues. The V and J ends lost 1 base and 9 bases respectively, with 13 bases between them. CDR1 and CDR2 (germline): SGHVS, FNYEAQ. The CDR3 DNA reads TGTGCCAGCAGCTTAGAGGTATTGGGGCTTGAGCAGTTCTTC. It is translated as CASSLEVLGLEQFF.

This clonotype was counted a few times. CDR3 bases: TGTGCCAGCAGTGGAGGACGGGGCGGGTTCCAAGAGACCCAGTACTTC. Amino acids: CASSGGRGGFQETQYF. The genes are TRBV25-1 and TRBJ2-5; D is possibly TRBD1 or TRBD2 (5 bases each). This CDR3 comprises 16 residues. Trimming took off 4 bases at V and 1 base at J, with 16 bases between the two ends. Germline V gives CDR1 MGHDK, CDR2 SYGVNS.

This clonotype occurred a few times. V gene TRBV29-1 combines with J gene TRBJ2-1; 7 nucleotides align to TRBD2. The CDR3 consists of 16 residues. With 1 base clipped from V and 8 bases from J, the junction kept 14 bases outside the gene matches. Germline CDR1 SQVTM, CDR2 ANQGSEA. DNA of the CDR3: TGCAGCGTTGAAGGGCTAGCGGAAATAGCATTATATGAGCAGTTCTTC. It yields the protein CSVEGLAEIALYEQFF.

The rearrangement uses TRBV12-3 or TRBV12-4 and TRBJ2-3; 7 nucleotides match TRBD2. V shed 6 bases, J shed 0 bases, and the junction held 9 bases outside the gene matches. This CDR3 region has 16 residues. CDR3 sequence (DNA): TGTGCCAGCAGCCGACTAGCAGACCCTAGCACAGATACGCAGTATTTT. This translates into CASSRLADPSTDTQYF.

The chain recombines TRBV5-1 with TRBJ1-1; 8 nucleotides agree with TRBD1. J was trimmed by 0 bases and V by 3 bases; bases with no gene match: 7. Per the germline V gene, CDR1 is SGHRS and CDR2 is YFSETQ. CDR3 length: 16 amino acids. The CDR3 sequence is CASSSRTGPMNTEAFF. The CDR3 DNA sequence: TGCGCCAGCAGCTCCCGGACAGGGCCCATGAACACTGAAGCTTTCTTT.

This clonotype was observed a few times. V gene TRBV9 combines with J gene TRBJ1-1; possibly TRBD1 for D (5 bases). This CDR3 has 15 amino acids. Germline V gives CDR1 SGDLS, CDR2 YYNGEE. Trimming took off 0 bases at V and 5 bases at J, with 14 bases between the two ends. This CDR3 is CASSVGPGGKTEAFF. CDR3 nucleotides: TGTGCCAGCAGCGTAGGTCCGGGGGGGAAGACTGAAGCTTTCTTT.

This clonotype was picked up one time. The chain recombines TRBV10-1 with TRBJ2-5; D is ambiguous. The CDR3 totals 14 residues. V lost 0 bases to trimming and J lost 2 bases, with 7 bases between them. CDR1 and CDR2 from the germline V gene are WNHNN and SYGVQD (reference sequence). CDR3 coding DNA: TGCGCCAGCAGTGAGTCGCCGAATCAAGAGACCCAGTACTTC. Its protein is CASSESPNQETQYF.